These 23 T cell receptor beta chains came from one sample sequenced in a study of T-cell reconstitution after alpha-beta-depleted transplantation in children. During its preparation, the TCRbeta library received unique molecular identifiers. TCRdb used MiXCR to reprocess the PCR reads, holding one entry per CDR3 protein. The sample consists of a few hundred thousand distinct CDR3 sequences, 9.7% of them appearing once. The sequenced sample was PBMCs from the stem cell graft donor, obtained from the stem cell graft. These receptors originate from a human donor who donated a stem cell graft to a child with SCID.

This clonotype has ten or more counts. The chain has TRBV3-1 and TRBJ2-1; 8 bases are a match to TRBD2. The germline gives CDR1 LGHDT, CDR2 YNNKEL (reference sequence). Trimming cost V 0 bases and J 9 bases; bases outside gene matches: 7. This CDR3 has 15 amino acids. CDR3: CASSQDPGGQAEQFF. CDR3 in DNA: TGTGCCAGCAGCCAAGACCCGGGGGGGCAGGCTGAGCAGTTCTTC.

At least ten counts were recorded for this clonotype. In DNA, the CDR3 is TGCGCCAGCAGCGGAGGGGACGGCTCTGAAGCTTTCTTT. This sequence encodes CASSGGDGSEAFF. This chain joins TRBV5-1 and TRBJ1-1, with D possibly being TRBD1 (5 bases). The V and J ends lost 4 bases and 6 bases respectively, with 13 bases between them. The CDR3 is 13 amino acids. CDR1 and CDR2 from the germline V gene are SGHRS and YFSETQ.

Details on this clonotype: Given a much more abundant clone one base away, this may be a read error. This chain joins TRBV29-1 and TRBJ1-1; D remains unclear. This CDR3 is built from 10 residues. Germline CDR1 is SQVTM and CDR2 is ANQGSEA. The V end was cut by 7 bases, the J end by 1 base, with 4 bases between. The CDR3 nucleotides read TGCAGCGCCAAGAACACTGAAGCTTTCTTT. This gives the protein CSAKNTEAFF.

This clonotype was recorded many times. The CDR3 is CSARTGSREQYF. The DNA for the CDR3 is TGCAGTGCTAGGACAGGGTCTAGGGAGCAGTACTTC. The rearrangement joins TRBV20-1 to TRBJ2-7; 7 nucleotides align to TRBD1. Unmatched junction bases numbered 6, after V lost 3 bases and J lost 7 bases. This CDR3 is 12 amino acids long. Germline assignment: CDR1 DFQATT and CDR2 SNEGSKA (reference sequence).

This clonotype was counted many times. The J gene is TRBJ2-1, the V gene TRBV7-3, with TRBD2 identical over 8 bases. Germline CDR1 and CDR2: SGHTA and FQGTGA. V lost 5 bases, J lost 7 bases, and 10 bases stayed unmatched. There are 15 residues in the CDR3. The CDR3 region has the DNA TGTGCCAGCAGCCCCGTAGCGGGGCCCTTAAATGAGCAGTTCTTC. This sequence encodes CASSPVAGPLNEQFF.

V and J are TRBV12-3 or TRBV12-4 and TRBJ2-1; the D gene could be TRBD1 or TRBD2 (7 bases each). V lost 8 bases to trimming and J lost 6 bases, with 26 bases between them. The CDR3 extends over 17 amino acids. In nucleotides, the CDR3 is TGTGCCAGCCGTTCAGGGGGGGGGTCCTTTCGGGGCAATGAGCAGTTCTTC. Its protein product is CASRSGGGSFRGNEQFF.

This clonotype has at least ten counts. The rearrangement links TRBV5-1 to TRBJ1-1, with 7 positions matching TRBD1. J lost 4 bases, V lost 6 bases, and 6 bases had no gene match. Germline V CDR1 and CDR2: SGHRS, YFSETQ. CDR3 length: 13 amino acids. The CDR3 protein is CASIEPGGTEAFF. The CDR3 nucleotides read TGCGCCAGCATCGAACCAGGGGGCACTGAAGCTTTCTTT.

The chain uses TRBV20-1 and TRBJ2-7, with D maybe TRBD1 (6 bases). Germline-derived CDR1 and CDR2 are DFQATT and SNEGSKA (reference sequence). The CDR3 runs 13 residues. V was clipped by 3 bases and J by 0 bases, with 9 bases between them. The CDR3 sequence is CSASQGPSYEQYF. The CDR3 nucleotides are TGCAGTGCTAGTCAGGGGCCCTCCTACGAGCAGTACTTC.

At least ten counts were recorded for this clonotype. This chain links TRBV5-6 with TRBJ2-7; D gene uncertain. The CDR3 is made up of 13 amino acids. Between the trimmed V and J ends, which lost 0 bases and 3 bases, there was a span of 7 bases. In germline, CDR1 is SGHDT, CDR2 YYEEEE. The CDR3 DNA is TGTGCCAGCAGCTTGGGAAGGGTCTACGAGCAGTACTTC. This gives the protein CASSLGRVYEQYF.

V and J are TRBV6-1 and TRBJ1-1; D possibly corresponds to TRBD1 (5 bases). The length of the CDR3 is 14 residues. The V end was cut by 7 bases, the J end by 7 bases, with 19 bases between. Germline V gene data show CDR1 as MNHNS and CDR2 as SASEGT. The CDR3 region has the DNA TGTGCCAGCACCCGGGGGGGTGGGTCGGGTGAAGCTTTCTTT. This sequence encodes CASTRGGGSGEAFF.

This clonotype was observed at least ten times. This sequence joins TRBV20-1 and TRBJ1-4; weak D call: TRBD1 (6 bases). Germline V gene sequence: CDR1 DFQATT, CDR2 SNEGSKA (reference sequence). The V and J ends lost 6 bases and 0 bases respectively, with 11 bases between them. The CDR3 totals 14 residues. The CDR3 loop reads CSASDRPTNEKLFF. In nucleotides, the CDR3 is TGCAGTGCCTCCGACAGGCCAACTAATGAAAAACTGTTTTTT.

This clonotype has at least ten counts. J is TRBJ2-2 and V is TRBV4-2; D is tentatively TRBD1 or TRBD2 (5 bases each). CDR1 and CDR2 (germline): LGHNA, YNFKEQ. The V end lost 0 bases, the J end lost 2 bases, and 10 bases lay between the germline ends. The CDR3 has 16 amino acids. The DNA of the CDR3 is TGTGCCAGCAGCCAAGATTGGGACGGAAACACCGGGGAGCTGTTTTTT. This gives the protein CASSQDWDGNTGELFF.

This clonotype has at least ten counts. The chain uses TRBV12-3 or TRBV12-4 and TRBJ2-1; D is unclear. CDR3 length equals 15 residues. V lost 8 bases to trimming and J lost 0 bases, with 14 bases between them. The CDR3 coding sequence is TGTGCCAGCGCGATGCGAGGTAGCTCCTACAATGAGCAGTTCTTC. Amino acids: CASAMRGSSYNEQFF.

This clonotype was detected ten times or more. The genes are TRBV5-1 and TRBJ2-1; weak D call: TRBD1 (6 bases). V lost 4 bases to trimming and J lost 3 bases, with 17 bases between them. The length of the CDR3 is 16 residues. Germline CDR1 reads SGHRS; CDR2 reads YFSETQ. CDR3 DNA: TGCGCCAGCAGCGCGGAACAGGGTATTAACTACAATGAGCAGTTCTTC. Translated: CASSAEQGINYNEQFF.

This clonotype was observed many times. J is TRBJ2-1 and V is TRBV6-6, with 7 bases identical to TRBD1. From germline, CDR1 is MNHNY and CDR2 SVGAGI (reference sequence). V was pared by 2 bases and J by 13 bases, with 8 bases of the junction left unmatched. There are 13 residues in the CDR3. CDR3 sequence reads: CASSYGTDDPQFF. In DNA, the CDR3 is TGTGCCAGCAGTTACGGGACAGACGATCCCCAGTTCTTC.

This clonotype was counted ten times or more. The rearrangement links TRBV20-1 to TRBJ1-1; no clear D gene. V dropped 5 bases and J dropped 1 base, with 20 bases sitting between them. CDR1 and CDR2 from the germline V gene are DFQATT and SNEGSKA (reference sequence). This CDR3 spans 16 amino acids. CDR3 in amino acids: CSASLTPASSNTEAFF. CDR3 DNA: TGCAGTGCTTCCCTAACTCCGGCCTCATCGAACACTGAAGCTTTCTTT.

The chain has TRBV5-1 and TRBJ1-5; D not resolved. The CDR3 totals 14 residues. Per the germline V gene, CDR1 is SGHRS and CDR2 is YFSETQ. V lost 4 bases and J lost 4, with 12 bases in between. CDR3 amino acids: CASSPTDGNQPQHF. The CDR3 region has the DNA TGCGCCAGCAGCCCAACGGACGGGAATCAGCCCCAGCATTTT.

This chain joins TRBV4-1 and TRBJ1-2; D gene ambiguous. CDR1 and CDR2 (germline): MGHRA, YSYEKL. The CDR3 runs 13 residues. V gave up 1 base and J gave up 4 bases, with 7 bases separating them. CDR3 sequence (DNA): TGCGCCAGCAGCCAAGTAGGATCCTATGGCTACACCTTC. Protein sequence: CASSQVGSYGYTF.

This clonotype has just a few counts. This chain connects TRBV28 to TRBJ1-1, with D maybe TRBD1 (6 bases). Trimming removed 6 bases at V and 0 bases at J, with 17 bases between. This CDR3 spans 16 amino acids. Germline V CDR1 and CDR2: MDHEN, SYDVKM. The CDR3 reads CASRPETGAMNTEAFF. In DNA, the CDR3 is TGTGCCAGCAGACCCGAGACAGGCGCCATGAACACTGAAGCTTTCTTT.

This clonotype was picked up many times. The chain uses TRBV29-1 and TRBJ2-2, with TRBD1 identical over 7 bases. Germline V CDR1 and CDR2: SQVTM, ANQGSEA. V gave up 3 bases and J gave up 4 bases; unmatched junction bases: 5. The CDR3 is 14 amino acids. The CDR3 sequence is CSVDLNRGTGELFF. The CDR3 DNA reads as TGCAGCGTTGATCTGAACAGGGGCACCGGGGAGCTGTTTTTT.

At least ten counts were recorded for this clonotype. V gene TRBV5-1 combines with J gene TRBJ1-6; D is ambiguous. Between the trimmed V and J ends, which lost 0 bases and 6 bases, there was a span of 16 bases. CDR1 is SGHRS and CDR2 is YFSETQ in the germline V gene. The CDR3 has 17 amino acids. The CDR3 nucleotides are TGCGCCAGCAGCTTGGGTGATCAGGTCCGGGCTAATTCACCCCTCCACTTT. Translating gives CASSLGDQVRANSPLHF.

The table lists this clonotype with many counts. This sequence joins TRBV6-1 and TRBJ2-3; the D call may be TRBD1 or TRBD2 (6 bases each). The V gene lost 10 bases and the J gene lost 2 bases, with 19 bases spanning the gap. CDR3 size: 15 residues. Germline loops: CDR1 MNHNS, CDR2 SASEGT. The CDR3 coding sequence is TGTGCCACCAAGACTAGAGGACAGTTCACAGATACGCAGTATTTT. Amino acid sequence: CATKTRGQFTDTQYF.

The genes are TRBV4-1 and TRBJ2-7; weak D call: TRBD1 (6 bases). This CDR3 has 17 residues. Germline V gene data show CDR1 as MGHRA and CDR2 as YSYEKL. V shed 1 base and J shed 0 bases, with 16 bases lying between them. The CDR3 DNA sequence: TGCGCCAGCAGCCAAGGGCCAGGGACACTGAGCTCCTACGAGCAGTACTTC. As protein: CASSQGPGTLSSYEQYF.